Below are 9 T cell receptor beta chains sequenced from a single sample in a study of CD4 T cells in relation to SARS-CoV-2 and coronaviruses. This table comes from immunoSEQ multiplex PCR, and its TCRdb copy is limited to in-frame clones, with some not included. The table has approximately 39,000 clones, around four fifths seen once. Their antigens remain unidentified. Source material: memory CD4+ T cells from PBMCs, cultured in vitro. These receptors were obtained from an adult with COVID-19.

This clone was found once. This rearrangement joins TRBV27 to TRBJ2-3; D gene ambiguous. This CDR3 region has 14 residues. V was trimmed by 6 bases and J by 6 bases, leaving 16 bases between them. Per the germline V gene, CDR1 is MNHEY and CDR2 is SMNVEV (reference sequence). CDR3 residues: CASSSASTGDTQYF. The CDR3 DNA is TGTGCCAGCAGCAGTGCCAGTACTGGGGATACGCAGTATTTT.

The V call is TRBV28, the J call TRBJ1-6; 7 nucleotides line up with TRBD1. Germline CDR1 MDHEN, CDR2 SYDVKM. CDR3 length equals 16 residues. V was pared by 6 bases and J by 8 bases, with 13 bases of the junction left unmatched. DNA of the CDR3: TGTGCCAGCAGACCAAGAACAGGGGACGGCTATTCACCCCTCCACTTT. The encoded protein is CASRPRTGDGYSPLHF.

The gene calls are TRBV5-6 and TRBJ1-2; D may be TRBD1 (5 bases). Per germline, CDR1 SGHDT and CDR2 YYEEEE. Trimming took off 3 bases at V and 4 bases at J, with 16 bases between the two ends. CDR3 length equals 15 residues. The CDR3 DNA is TGTGCCAGCAGCTCCGTCGCGGGACGAGGCTATGGCTACACCTTC. Protein product: CASSSVAGRGYGYTF.

V usage is TRBV2 and J usage is TRBJ1-3; a possible D gene is TRBD1 (5 bases). V was pared by 5 bases and J by 1 base, with 15 bases between. This CDR3 is built from 16 residues. CDR1 is SNHLY, CDR2 FYNNEI, per germline. The chain's CDR3 is CASSFQGRASGNTIYF. CDR3 DNA sequence: TGTGCCAGCAGTTTCCAGGGTAGGGCGTCTGGAAACACCATATATTTT.

In DNA, the CDR3 is TGTGCCAGCAGTTTCGGGGCTAGCGGTCACAATGAGCAGTTCTTC. Translation gives CASSFGASGHNEQFF. The rearrangement uses TRBV28 and TRBJ2-1; 7 bases are a match to TRBD2. The CDR3 is 15 residues long. Germline CDR1 is MDHEN and CDR2 is SYDVKM. Losses at the gene ends were 3 bases for V and 5 bases for J; bases not matched to a gene: 7.

The genes are TRBV11-2 and TRBJ2-7; 7 bases align to TRBD2. The ends lost 4 bases at V and 2 bases at J; junction bases unmatched: 14. The CDR3 sequence is 17 residues long. Germline V lookup: CDR1 SGHAT, CDR2 FQNNGV. CDR3 nucleotides: TGTGCCAGCAGCTCCATAAATAAACTAGCGCGTCCCTACGAGCAGTACTTC. This gives the protein CASSSINKLARPYEQYF.

J is TRBJ2-2 and V is TRBV7-9; the D gene could be TRBD1 or TRBD2 (5 bases each). Trimming removed 5 bases at V and 4 bases at J, with 8 bases between. There are 13 residues in the CDR3. CDR1 is SEHNR and CDR2 is FQNEAQ in the germline V gene (reference sequence). The CDR3: CASSERGTGELFF. The CDR3 bases are TGTGCCAGCAGCGAGAGGGGCACCGGGGAGCTGTTTTTT.

CDR3 sequence reads: CASRNNSALSPLHF. The CDR3 DNA follows: TGTGCCAGCAGGAACAACTCAGCCCTCTCGCCCCTCCACTTT. The chain recombines TRBV11-2 with TRBJ1-6; no definite D call. The V gene's germline CDR1 is SGHAT and CDR2 FQNNGV. The CDR3 runs to 14 residues. V shed 6 bases and J shed 13 bases, with 19 bases lying between them.

This chain uses TRBV6-2 or TRBV6-3 with TRBJ1-5; D may be TRBD1 (5 bases). CDR3 size: 15 residues. Looked up from germline, CDR1 is MNHEY and CDR2 is SVGEGT. V gave up 5 bases and J gave up 0 bases, with 11 bases separating them. The CDR3 sequence: CASSRGSYSNQPQHF. The CDR3 DNA follows: TGTGCCAGCAGTAGGGGATCTTATAGCAATCAGCCCCAGCATTTT.